This T cell receptor beta chain came from a study of shared clonotypes between healthy human individuals. Turning to the study itself: Three CD4 naive, three CD4 memory, two CD8 naive and one CD8 memory plate were used per donor. General study points: Clonotypes shared by all four donors outscored non-shared clonotypes in generation probability. Rarefaction demonstrated incomplete sorted-subset sequencing despite large depth.

The authors loaded roughly 200 ng DNA, 25,000 to 30,000 T cell genomes, into sorted-subset replicate PCRs. Repertoires were generated with immunoSEQ multiplex PCR, while TCRdb's copy carries only in-frame clones and drops some. The sample has under 850,000 clones, 80% to 95% seen once. Naive CD8 cells lacked CD45RO, underwent positive selection for CCR7 and left out terminally differentiated effector memory CD45RA+ cells. Notes on this clone: Antigen specificity is unknown.

Trimming took 5 bases from V and 3 from J, leaving 17 bases between them. The CDR3 extends over 15 amino acids. Germline V gene lookup returns CDR1 SEHNR and CDR2 FQNEAQ (reference sequence). The TCR originated in a man aged 25 to 40 in good health. The rearrangement uses TRBV7-9 and TRBJ2-7, with D possibly matching TRBD1 (5 bases). The sequenced material came from naive CD8+ T cells sorted from blood. CDR3 protein: CASSPRKGDIYEQYF. CDR3 DNA: TGTGCCAGCAGCCCTAGGAAAGGGGATATCTACGAGCAGTACTTC.